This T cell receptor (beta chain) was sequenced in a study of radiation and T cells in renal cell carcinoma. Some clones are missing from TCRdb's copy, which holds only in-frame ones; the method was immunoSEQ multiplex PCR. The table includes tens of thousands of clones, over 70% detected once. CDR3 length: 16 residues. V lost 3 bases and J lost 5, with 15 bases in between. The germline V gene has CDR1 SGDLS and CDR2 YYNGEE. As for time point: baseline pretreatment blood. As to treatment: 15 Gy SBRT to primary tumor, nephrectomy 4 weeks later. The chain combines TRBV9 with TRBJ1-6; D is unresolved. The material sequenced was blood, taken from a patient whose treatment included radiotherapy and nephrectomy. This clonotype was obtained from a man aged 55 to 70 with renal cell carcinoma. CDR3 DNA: TGTGCCAGCAGCGCAAGATTCGGTAGGAATAATTCACCCCTCCACTTT. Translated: CASSARFGRNNSPLHF.